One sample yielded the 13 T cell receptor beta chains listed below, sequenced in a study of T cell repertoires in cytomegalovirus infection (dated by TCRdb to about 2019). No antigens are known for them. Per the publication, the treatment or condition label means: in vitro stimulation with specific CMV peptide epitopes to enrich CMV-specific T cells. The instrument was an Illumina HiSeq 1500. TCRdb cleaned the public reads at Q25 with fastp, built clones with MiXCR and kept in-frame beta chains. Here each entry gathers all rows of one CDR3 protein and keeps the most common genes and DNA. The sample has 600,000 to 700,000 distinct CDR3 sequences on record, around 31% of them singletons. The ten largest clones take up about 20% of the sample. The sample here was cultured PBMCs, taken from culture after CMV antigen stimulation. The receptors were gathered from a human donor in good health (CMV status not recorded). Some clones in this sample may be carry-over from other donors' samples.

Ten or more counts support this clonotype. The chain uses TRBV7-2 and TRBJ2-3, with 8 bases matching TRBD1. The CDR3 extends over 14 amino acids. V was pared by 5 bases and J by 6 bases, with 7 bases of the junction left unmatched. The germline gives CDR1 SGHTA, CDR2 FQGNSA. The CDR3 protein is CASSPGQGVDTQYF. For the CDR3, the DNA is TGTGCCAGCAGCCCCGGACAGGGAGTGGATACGCAGTATTTT.

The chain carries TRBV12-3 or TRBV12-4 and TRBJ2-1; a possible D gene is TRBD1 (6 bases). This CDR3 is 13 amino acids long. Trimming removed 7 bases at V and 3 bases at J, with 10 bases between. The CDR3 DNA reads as TGTGCCAGCACCCGGGACAACTACAATGAGCAGTTCTTC. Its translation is CASTRDNYNEQFF.

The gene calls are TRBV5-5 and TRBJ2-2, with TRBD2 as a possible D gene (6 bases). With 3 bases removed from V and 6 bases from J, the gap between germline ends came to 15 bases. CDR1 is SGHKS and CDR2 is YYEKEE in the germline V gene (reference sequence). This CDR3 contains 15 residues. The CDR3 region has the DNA TGTGCCAGCAGCTCTCGATCGGGAGTCGCCGGGGAGCTGTTTTTT. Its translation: CASSSRSGVAGELFF.

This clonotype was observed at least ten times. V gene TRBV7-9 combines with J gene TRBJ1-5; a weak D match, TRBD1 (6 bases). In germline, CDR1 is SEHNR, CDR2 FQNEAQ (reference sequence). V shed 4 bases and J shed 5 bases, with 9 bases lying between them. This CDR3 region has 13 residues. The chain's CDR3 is CASSSRGDQPQHF. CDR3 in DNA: TGTGCCAGCAGCTCGAGGGGGGATCAGCCCCAGCATTTT.

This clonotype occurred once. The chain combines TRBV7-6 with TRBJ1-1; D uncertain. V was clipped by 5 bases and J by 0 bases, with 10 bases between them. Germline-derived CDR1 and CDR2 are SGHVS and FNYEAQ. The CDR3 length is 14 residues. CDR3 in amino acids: CASSRIAMNTEAFF. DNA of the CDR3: TGTGCCAGCAGCCGAATTGCAATGAACACTGAAGCTTTCTTT.

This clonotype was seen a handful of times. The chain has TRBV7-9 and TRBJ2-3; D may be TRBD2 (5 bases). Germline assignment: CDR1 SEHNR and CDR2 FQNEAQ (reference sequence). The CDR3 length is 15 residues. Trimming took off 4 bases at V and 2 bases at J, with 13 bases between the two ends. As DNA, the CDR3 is TGTGCCAGCAGCTCTAGCCTTCCGACCACAGATACGCAGTATTTT. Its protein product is CASSSSLPTTDTQYF.

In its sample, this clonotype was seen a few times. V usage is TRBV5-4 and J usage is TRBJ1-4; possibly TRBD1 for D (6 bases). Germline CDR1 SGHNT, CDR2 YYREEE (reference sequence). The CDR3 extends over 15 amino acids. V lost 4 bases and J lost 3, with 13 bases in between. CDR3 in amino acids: CASSRQGFANEKLFF. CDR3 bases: TGTGCCAGCAGCCGCCAGGGGTTTGCTAATGAAAAACTGTTTTTT.

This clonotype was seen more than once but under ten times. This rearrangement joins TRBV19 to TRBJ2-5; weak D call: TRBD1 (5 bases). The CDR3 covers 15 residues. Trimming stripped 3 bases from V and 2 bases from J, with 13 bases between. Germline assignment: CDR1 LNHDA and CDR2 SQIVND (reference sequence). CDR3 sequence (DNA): TGTGCCAGTAGTATTCGACCCACAGGACAAGAGACCCAGTACTTC. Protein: CASSIRPTGQETQYF.

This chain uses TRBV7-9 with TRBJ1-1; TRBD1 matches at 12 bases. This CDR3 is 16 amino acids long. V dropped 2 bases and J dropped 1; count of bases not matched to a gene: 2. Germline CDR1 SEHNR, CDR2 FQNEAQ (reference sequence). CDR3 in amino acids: CASSLWDRGPNTEAFF. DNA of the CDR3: TGTGCCAGCAGCTTATGGGACAGGGGGCCGAACACTGAAGCTTTCTTT.

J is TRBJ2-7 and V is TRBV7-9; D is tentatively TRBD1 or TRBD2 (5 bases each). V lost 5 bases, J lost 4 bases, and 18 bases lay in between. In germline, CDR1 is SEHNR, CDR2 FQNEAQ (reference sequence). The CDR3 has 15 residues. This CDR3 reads CASSTPGTERYEQYF. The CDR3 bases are TGTGCCAGCAGCACGCCCGGGACGGAAAGGTACGAGCAGTACTTC.

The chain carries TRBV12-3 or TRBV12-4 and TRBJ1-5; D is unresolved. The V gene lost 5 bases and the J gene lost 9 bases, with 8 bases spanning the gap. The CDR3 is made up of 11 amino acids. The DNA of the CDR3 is TGTGCCAGCAGTAACGAGGGGCCCCAGCATTTT. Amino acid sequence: CASSNEGPQHF.

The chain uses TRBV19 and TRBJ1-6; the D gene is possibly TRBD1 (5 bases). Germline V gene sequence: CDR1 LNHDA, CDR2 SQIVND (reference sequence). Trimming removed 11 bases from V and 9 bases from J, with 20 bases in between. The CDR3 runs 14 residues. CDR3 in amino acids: CAPHRGDIRSPLHF. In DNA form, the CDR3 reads TGTGCCCCGCACAGAGGGGATATACGTTCACCCCTCCACTTT.

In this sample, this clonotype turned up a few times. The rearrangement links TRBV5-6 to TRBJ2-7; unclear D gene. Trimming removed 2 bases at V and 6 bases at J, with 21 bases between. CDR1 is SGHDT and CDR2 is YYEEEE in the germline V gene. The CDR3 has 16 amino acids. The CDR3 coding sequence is TGTGCCAGCAGCTTCTCTTACGGGCCCAGTCCTGGCGAGCAGTACTTC. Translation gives CASSFSYGPSPGEQYF.